A single sample gave rise to the 15 T cell receptor beta chains below, sequenced in a study of chemoradiotherapy in HPV16-positive cancers. The protocol was immunoSEQ multiplex PCR, while the TCRdb copy is restricted to in-frame clones and leaves out a portion. The repertoire includes approximately 12,000 clones, around 90% of them detected once, and 5% to 7% sits in the top ten. Here the sequenced sample was blood, taken from a patient who underwent chemoradiotherapy. These receptors were obtained from a human donor with HPV-associated anogenital cancer.

The V and J genes are TRBV5-5 and TRBJ1-3; maybe TRBD1 (6 bases). V lost 0 bases to trimming and J lost 13 bases, with 20 bases between them. Germline V gene lookup returns CDR1 SGHKS and CDR2 YYEKEE (reference sequence). This CDR3 has 15 residues. This CDR3 is CASSLGGRDRPRIYF. The CDR3 nucleotides read TGTGCCAGCAGCTTGGGGGGGCGAGACAGGCCCCGAATATATTTT.

The J gene is TRBJ2-3, the V gene TRBV30; D gene uncertain. Germline assignment: CDR1 GTSNPN and CDR2 SVGIG (reference sequence). The CDR3 extends over 13 amino acids. V was pared by 4 bases and J by 1 base, with 9 bases between. The CDR3 DNA reads TGTGCCTGGACAGCCGTCGGCACAGATACGCAGTATTTT. This encodes CAWTAVGTDTQYF.

The chain combines TRBV7-3 with TRBJ2-2; 7 bases line up with TRBD2. The germline gives CDR1 SGHTA, CDR2 FQGTGA. Unmatched junction bases numbered 2, after V lost 1 base and J lost 0 bases. The CDR3 extends over 16 amino acids. DNA for the CDR3: TGTGCCAGCAGCTTAAGCGGGAGATCGAACACCGGGGAGCTGTTTTTT. It specifies CASSLSGRSNTGELFF.

This chain joins TRBV5-4 and TRBJ2-1, with D unclear. The V gene's germline CDR1 is SGHNT and CDR2 YYREEE (reference sequence). The V end lost 4 bases, the J end lost 0 bases, and 17 bases lay between the germline ends. The CDR3 loop spans 17 amino acids. In nucleotides, the CDR3 is TGTGCCAGCAGCCCAGGCGTATCATCGGGCTCCTACAATGAGCAGTTCTTC. Its protein is CASSPGVSSGSYNEQFF.

This rearrangement joins TRBV5-4 to TRBJ1-2; D is perhaps TRBD1 (5 bases). CDR1 and CDR2 (germline): SGHNT, YYREEE (reference sequence). V dropped 3 bases and J dropped 8 bases, with 14 bases sitting between them. The CDR3 has 13 amino acids. CDR3: CASSSLGVAGYTF. CDR3 in DNA: TGTGCCAGCAGCTCGCTGGGGGTGGCCGGCTACACCTTC.

This sequence joins TRBV19 and TRBJ1-1, with D uncertain. Trimming pared 7 bases from V and 7 bases from J, leaving 16 bases between. The CDR3 runs 13 residues. Germline V gene data show CDR1 as LNHDA and CDR2 as SQIVND (reference sequence). The CDR3 spells CASIVRLGDEAFF. The CDR3 DNA reads TGTGCCAGTATCGTTAGGTTGGGTGATGAAGCTTTCTTT.

V and J are TRBV19 and TRBJ2-3, with D perhaps TRBD1 or TRBD2 (5 bases each). The CDR3 consists of 17 residues. The V gene lost 0 bases and the J gene lost 3 bases, with 16 bases spanning the gap. CDR1 LNHDA and CDR2 SQIVND come from the germline V gene (reference sequence). In nucleotides, the CDR3 is TGTGCCAGTAGTATAGATCTAAGGGGCAGGGAGACAGATACGCAGTATTTT. Its translation is CASSIDLRGRETDTQYF.

CDR3 DNA: TGTGCCAGCAGTTGGGGTGAAAAACTGTTTTTT. It specifies CASSWGEKLFF. The genes are TRBV6-5 and TRBJ1-4, with D unclear. Trimming pared 4 bases from V and 7 bases from J, leaving 4 bases between. Per germline, CDR1 MNHEY and CDR2 SVGAGI. This CDR3 has 11 residues.

This rearrangement joins TRBV5-4 to TRBJ1-2; no definite D call. Germline loops: CDR1 SGHNT, CDR2 YYREEE (reference sequence). With 5 bases removed from V and 8 bases from J, the gap between germline ends came to 10 bases. This CDR3 region has 11 residues. The CDR3 loop reads CASSTIQGYTF. The CDR3 region has the DNA TGTGCCAGCAGTACGATCCAGGGCTACACCTTC. Variable domain in full (rest from reference TRBV5-4 and TRBJ1-2): ETGVTQSPTHLIKTRGQQVTLRCSSQSGHNTVSWYQQALGQGPQFIFQYYREEENGRGNFPPRFSGLQFPNYSSELNVNALELDDSALYLCASSTIQGYTFGSGTRLTVV.

Here the CDR3 reads CASSLGSAGGPPEETQYF. CDR3 nucleotide sequence: TGCGCCAGCAGCTTGGGTTCGGCGGGGGGGCCCCCCGAAGAGACCCAGTACTTC. V is TRBV5-1 and J is TRBJ2-5; 9 bases match TRBD2. This CDR3 comprises 18 residues. The germline gives CDR1 SGHRS, CDR2 YFSETQ. The J segment lost 3 bases and the V segment lost 0 bases, leaving 12 bases of the junction unmatched. The full variable domain, with the rest looked up from reference TRBV5-1 and TRBJ2-5, is KAGVTQTPRYLIKTRGQQVTLSCSPISGHRSVSWYQQTPGQGLQFLFEYFSETQRNKGNFPGRFSGRQFSNSRSEMNVSTLELGDSALYLCASSLGSAGGPPEETQYFGPGTRLLVL.

The V gene is TRBV6-1, the J gene TRBJ1-5; 8 nucleotides match TRBD1. The CDR3 loop spans 14 amino acids. With 6 bases clipped from V and 2 bases from J, the junction kept 3 bases outside the gene matches. Germline CDR1 MNHNS, CDR2 SASEGT. The chain's CDR3 is CASSPDRGNQPQHF. CDR3 bases: TGTGCCAGCAGCCCGGACAGGGGCAATCAGCCCCAGCATTTT.

This chain connects TRBV6-5 to TRBJ2-3; D unclear. The V and J ends lost 2 bases and 3 bases respectively, with 6 bases between them. The CDR3 sequence is 13 residues long. The V gene's germline CDR1 is MNHEY and CDR2 SVGAGI. The CDR3 loop reads CASSYKGTDTQYF. DNA for the CDR3: TGTGCCAGCAGTTACAAGGGTACAGATACGCAGTATTTT.

The genes are TRBV30 and TRBJ2-2, with D perhaps being TRBD1 or TRBD2 (5 bases each). This CDR3 has 13 residues. Trimming took 5 bases from V and 4 from J, leaving 11 bases between them. The germline V gene has CDR1 GTSNPN and CDR2 SVGIG (reference sequence). For the CDR3, the DNA is TGTGCCTGGGGGGGTCGTGGCACCGGGGAGCTGTTTTTT. Its protein product is CAWGGRGTGELFF.

This clone came up a few times. The V call is TRBV5-1, the J call TRBJ1-1; D gene ambiguous. The CDR3 extends over 11 amino acids. The germline V gene has CDR1 SGHRS and CDR2 YFSETQ. Trimming removed 4 bases from V and 4 bases from J, with 5 bases in between. CDR3 region: CASSPGTEAFF. CDR3 in DNA: TGCGCCAGCAGCCCCGGCACTGAAGCTTTCTTT.

The rearrangement joins TRBV29-1 to TRBJ1-1; D is possibly TRBD1 (6 bases). V gave up 5 bases and J gave up 5 bases, with 15 bases separating them. This CDR3 spans 13 amino acids. The germline V gene has CDR1 SQVTM and CDR2 ANQGSEA. The CDR3 loop reads CSVLGAAGTEAFF. The CDR3 DNA follows: TGCAGCGTTTTGGGGGCGGCGGGGACTGAAGCTTTCTTT. The full variable domain, completed using reference TRBV29-1 and TRBJ1-1, is SAVISQKPSRDICQRGTSLTIQCQVDSQVTMMFWYRQQPGQSLTLIATANQGSEATYESGFVIDKFPISRPNLTFSTLTVSNMSPEDSSIYLCSVLGAAGTEAFFGQGTRLTVV.